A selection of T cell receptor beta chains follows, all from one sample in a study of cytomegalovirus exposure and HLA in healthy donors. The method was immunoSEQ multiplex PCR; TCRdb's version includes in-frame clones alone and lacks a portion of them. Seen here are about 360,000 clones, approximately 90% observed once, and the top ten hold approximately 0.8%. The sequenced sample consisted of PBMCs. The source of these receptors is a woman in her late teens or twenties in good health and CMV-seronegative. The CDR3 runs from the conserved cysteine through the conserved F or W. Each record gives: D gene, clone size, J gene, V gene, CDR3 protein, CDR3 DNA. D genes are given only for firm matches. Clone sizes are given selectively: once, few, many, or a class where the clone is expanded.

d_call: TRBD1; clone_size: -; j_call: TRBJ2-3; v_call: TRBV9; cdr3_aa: CASSVEGQGSDTQYF; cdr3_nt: TGTGCCAGCAGCGTAGAAGGACAGGGATCAGATACGCAGTATTTT
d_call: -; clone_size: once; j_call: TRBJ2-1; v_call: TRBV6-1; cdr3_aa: CASSEASGSLQDEQFF; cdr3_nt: TGTGCCAGCAGTGAAGCTTCCGGGTCACTACAAGATGAGCAGTTCTTC
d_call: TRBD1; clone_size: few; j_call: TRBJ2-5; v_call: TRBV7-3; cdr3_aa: CASSYSGTGETQYF; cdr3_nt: TGTGCCAGCAGCTACTCCGGGACAGGAGAGACCCAGTACTTC
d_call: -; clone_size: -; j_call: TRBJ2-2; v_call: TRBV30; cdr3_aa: CALGQGGNTGELFF; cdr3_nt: TGTGCCTTGGGGCAGGGAGGGAACACCGGGGAGCTGTTTTTT
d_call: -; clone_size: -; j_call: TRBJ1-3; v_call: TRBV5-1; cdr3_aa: CASTPGGSSGNTIYF; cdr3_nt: TGCGCCAGCACCCCAGGAGGTTCCTCTGGAAACACCATATATTTT
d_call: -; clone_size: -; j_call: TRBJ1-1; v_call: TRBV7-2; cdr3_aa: CASSPGLNTEAFF; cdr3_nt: TGTGCCAGCAGCCCCGGGTTGAACACTGAAGCTTTCTTT
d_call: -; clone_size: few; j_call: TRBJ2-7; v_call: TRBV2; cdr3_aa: CASSAFSEQYF; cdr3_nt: TGTGCCAGCAGCGCCTTTAGCGAGCAGTACTTC
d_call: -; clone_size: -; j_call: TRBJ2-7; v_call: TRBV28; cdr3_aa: CASSPLLYEQYF; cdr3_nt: TGTGCCAGCAGTCCTTTACTCTACGAGCAGTACTTC
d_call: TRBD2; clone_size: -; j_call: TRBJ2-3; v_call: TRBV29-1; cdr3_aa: CSAPSGTLEDTQYF; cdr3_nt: TGCAGCGCCCCGAGCGGGACTCTTGAAGATACGCAGTATTTT
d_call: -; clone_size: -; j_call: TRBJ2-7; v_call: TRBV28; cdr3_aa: CASSPVWGGLRQYF; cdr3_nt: TGTGCCAGCAGCCCGGTTTGGGGGGGCCTTCGGCAGTACTTC
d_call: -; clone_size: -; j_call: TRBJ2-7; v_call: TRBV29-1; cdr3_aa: CSVEETSREQYF; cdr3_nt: TGCAGCGTTGAAGAAACTAGTAGGGAGCAGTACTTC
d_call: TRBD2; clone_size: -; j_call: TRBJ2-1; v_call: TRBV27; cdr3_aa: CASSRIGTSGLGSYNEQFF; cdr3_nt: TGTGCCAGCAGTCGGATAGGGACTAGCGGTTTAGGCTCCTACAATGAGCAGTTCTTC
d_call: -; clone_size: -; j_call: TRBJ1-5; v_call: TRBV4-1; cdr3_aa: CASSLLLGLVNQPQHF; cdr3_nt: TGCGCCAGCAGCCTACTGTTGGGACTCGTAAATCAGCCCCAGCATTTT
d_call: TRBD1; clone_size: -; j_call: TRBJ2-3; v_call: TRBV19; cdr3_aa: CASSIGTGNQGTDTQYF; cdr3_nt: TGTGCCAGTAGTATAGGGACAGGGAATCAGGGCACAGATACGCAGTATTTT
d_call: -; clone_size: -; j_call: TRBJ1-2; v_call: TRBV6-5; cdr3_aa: CASSYSQAPYGYTF; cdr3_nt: TGTGCCAGCAGTTACTCGCAGGCCCCATATGGCTACACCTTC
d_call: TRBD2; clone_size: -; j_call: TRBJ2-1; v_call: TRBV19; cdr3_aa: CATTSGGAGDNEQFF; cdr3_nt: TGTGCCACTACTAGCGGGGGGGCCGGGGACAATGAGCAGTTCTTC
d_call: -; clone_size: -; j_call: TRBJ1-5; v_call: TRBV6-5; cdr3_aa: CASRRRDSNQPQHF; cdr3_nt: TGTGCCAGCAGGCGTCGGGATAGCAATCAGCCCCAGCATTTT
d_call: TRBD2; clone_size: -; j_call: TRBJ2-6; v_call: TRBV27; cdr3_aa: CASQERRTSGGPSSGANVLTF; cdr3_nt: TGTGCCAGCCAAGAAAGGAGGACTAGCGGGGGTCCGTCTTCTGGGGCCAACGTCCTGACTTTC
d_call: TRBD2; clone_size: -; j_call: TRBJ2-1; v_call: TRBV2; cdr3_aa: CASSVTPSGGASNEQFF; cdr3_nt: TGTGCCAGCAGTGTTACCCCTAGCGGGGGGGCCTCCAATGAGCAGTTCTTC
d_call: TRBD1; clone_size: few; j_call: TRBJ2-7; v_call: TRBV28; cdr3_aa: CASSRQGVRNEQYF; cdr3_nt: TGTGCCAGCAGCCGACAGGGGGTGAGGAACGAGCAGTACTTC
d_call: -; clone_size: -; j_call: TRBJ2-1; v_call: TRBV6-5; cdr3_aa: CASSYSSLVANEQFF; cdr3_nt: TGTGCCAGCAGTTACAGTTCCCTAGTGGCTAATGAGCAGTTCTTC
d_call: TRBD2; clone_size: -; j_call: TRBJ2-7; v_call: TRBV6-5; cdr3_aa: CASTGGVIREQYF; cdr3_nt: TGTGCCAGCACGGGGGGGGTGATACGTGAGCAGTACTTC
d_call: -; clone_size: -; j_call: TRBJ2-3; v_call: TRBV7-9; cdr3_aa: CASSSGGSQYF; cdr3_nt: TGTGCCAGCAGCTCCGGGGGATCGCAGTATTTT
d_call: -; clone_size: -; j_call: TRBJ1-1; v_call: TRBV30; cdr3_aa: CAWSVTVEWNTEAFF; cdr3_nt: TGTGCCTGGAGTGTCACCGTAGAATGGAACACTGAAGCTTTCTTT
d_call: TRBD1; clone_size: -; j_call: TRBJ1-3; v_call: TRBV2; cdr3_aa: CASSDRTGKGGNTIYF; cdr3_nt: TGTGCCAGCAGTGATAGGACAGGGAAAGGGGGAAACACCATATATTTT
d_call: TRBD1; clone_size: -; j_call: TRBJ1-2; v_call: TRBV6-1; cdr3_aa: CASRIRGTANYGYTF; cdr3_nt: TGTGCCAGCAGGATACGGGGGACAGCTAACTATGGCTACACCTTC
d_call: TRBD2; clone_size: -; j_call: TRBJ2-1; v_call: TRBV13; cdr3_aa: CASSLETSGNNEQFF; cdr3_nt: TGTGCCAGCAGCTTAGAGACTAGCGGTAACAATGAGCAGTTCTTC
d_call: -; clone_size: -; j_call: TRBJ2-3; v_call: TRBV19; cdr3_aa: CASAWGEGYTQYF; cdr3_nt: TGTGCCAGTGCATGGGGGGAAGGATATACGCAGTATTTT